This TCR beta chain stems from a study of blood T cell repertoires in COVID-19. About the study: Samples of COVID-19 (acute and convalescent) were obtained from the United States, Italy and Spain. The cDNA or gDNA used as material had been derived from T cells, B-cell-depleted T cells, or PBMCs.

The J segment lost 0 bases and the V segment lost 4 bases, leaving 10 bases of the junction unmatched. The CDR3 has 17 residues. The V gene's germline CDR1 is SGHRS and CDR2 YFSETQ. In the study's own analysis: Amplified reference gene primers provided the basis for estimating nucleated cell counts. Produced via immunoSEQ multiplex PCR; TCRdb's table is partial and in-frame only. The V and J calls and clone size are taken from that table; D and trimming were inferred from the DNA. The sample records about 100,000 clones, 70% to 90% being singletons. This chain joins TRBV5-1 and TRBJ2-1, with 7 nucleotides matching TRBD2. The sequenced sample consisted of peripheral blood. This TCR derives from a man between 45 and 60 years old with active or convalescent COVID-19. The CDR3 sequence is CASSPGLLAYSYNEQFF. For the CDR3, the DNA is TGCGCCAGCAGCCCCGGCCTACTAGCGTACTCCTACAATGAGCAGTTCTTC.